The clone carrying this T cell receptor (beta chain) was counted between two and nine times. Time point reported: newly diagnosed GD, antithyroid drugs for less than 3 months. Construction of the TCR library relied on RNA isolated from PBMCs. From each patient, around 9 milliliters of peripheral blood was drawn and collected into an EDTA anticoagulant tube. Arm-PCR of CDR3 regions with iRepertoire HTBI primers generated TCR beta libraries. TCRdb re-derived calls from the multiplex PCR reads in MiXCR, one entry per CDR3 protein. Of 400,000 to 500,000 distinct CDR3 sequences in the sample, less than 15% were seen once. The data are from a study of regulatory T cells in long-lasting Graves disease. These data were also filed under a second study, of T cells in Graves' hyperthyroidism and ophthalmopathy. Per that paper: Graves' hyperthyroidism qualified as stable when ophthalmopathy did not progress within 18 months. Exclusion followed for patients with uncontrolled infection, other autoimmune disease, pregnancy or lactation.

Sequenced here: peripheral blood mononuclear cells (PBMCs), sampled at new diagnosis, from a patient treated with antithyroid drugs. The TCR sequence derives from a woman between 50 and 59 years old with Graves disease.

For the CDR3, the DNA is TGTGCCAGCAGCGCCGGGACAGGACTACCCGGGTTTGGCTACACCTTC. Protein sequence: CASSAGTGLPGFGYTF. The rearrangement joins TRBV6-1 to TRBJ1-2; TRBD1 aligns across 8 bases. V was pared by 6 bases and J by 7 bases, with 16 bases of the junction left unmatched. The germline CDR1 and CDR2 sequences are MNHNS and SASEGT. CDR3 length: 16 amino acids.